The 19 T cell receptor beta chains reported below all come from one sample, sequenced in a study of T-cell memory formation after mild COVID-19. One entry per CDR3 protein, called by TCRdb with MiXCR from the 5' RACE reads. Of just over 60,000 distinct CDR3 sequences in the sample, over 8.5% were seen once. Sequencing input: PBMCs or a T cell subset sorted from them (not recorded which). The receptors were gathered from a man aged 18 to 29 who had mild COVID-19 (a few samples of this study predate the infection). Cell type and time point are not known.

This clonotype came up many times. The chain couples TRBV7-3 to TRBJ2-1; D gene ambiguous. Per germline, CDR1 SGHTA and CDR2 FQGTGA. V lost 0 bases and J lost 9, with 9 bases in between. The CDR3 length is 13 residues. The CDR3 bases are TGTGCCAGCAGCTTAACTGACTCGGGTGAGCAGTTCTTC. It yields the protein CASSLTDSGEQFF. The full variable domain, completed using reference TRBV7-3 and TRBJ2-1, is GAGVSQTPSNKVTEKGKYVELRCDPISGHTALYWYRQSLGQGPEFLIYFQGTGAADDSGLPNDRFFAVRPEGSVSTLKIQRTERGDSAVYLCASSLTDSGEQFFGPGTRLTVL.

At least ten counts were recorded for this clonotype. V and J are TRBV9 and TRBJ2-3, with D perhaps TRBD1 (6 bases). The CDR3 contains 13 residues. Trimming pared 5 bases from V and 2 bases from J, leaving 9 bases between. CDR1 SGDLS and CDR2 YYNGEE come from the germline V gene. This CDR3 is CASSTGSTDTQYF. The CDR3 DNA is TGTGCCAGCAGTACAGGGTCCACAGATACGCAGTATTTT.

The table lists this clonotype with a few counts. The gene calls are TRBV7-6 and TRBJ1-6; 7 bases fit TRBD1. The CDR3 runs to 15 residues. Germline CDR1 and CDR2: SGHVS and FNYEAQ. J was trimmed by 9 bases and V by 5 bases; bases with no gene match: 10. The CDR3 DNA sequence: TGTGCCAGCAGCCCTGTAGACAGGGTGGTTTCACCCCTCCACTTT. Its protein product is CASSPVDRVVSPLHF.

This clonotype was recorded many times. This chain links TRBV24-1 with TRBJ2-1; D is perhaps TRBD1 or TRBD2 (5 bases each). Germline CDR1 reads KGHDR; CDR2 reads SFDVKD. This CDR3 comprises 16 residues. Deletions cut 3 bases from V and 6 bases from J, with 17 bases between. The chain's CDR3 is CATSDPLGPDFNEQFF. For the CDR3, the DNA is TGTGCCACCAGTGATCCCTTGGGACCGGACTTCAATGAGCAGTTCTTC.

This clonotype has at least ten counts. This chain uses TRBV28 with TRBJ2-7; 7 positions match TRBD1. Germline V gives CDR1 MDHEN, CDR2 SYDVKM. V gave up 5 bases and J gave up 2 bases; unmatched junction bases: 9. The CDR3 sequence is 15 residues long. The CDR3 is CASSGLTGMAYEQYF. Written as DNA, the CDR3 is TGTGCCAGCAGTGGGTTGACAGGGATGGCCTACGAGCAGTACTTC.

This clonotype was found a few times. The J gene is TRBJ2-2, the V gene TRBV7-9; 10 bases line up with TRBD2. V gave up 5 bases and J gave up 4 bases; unmatched junction bases: 13. The CDR3 is made up of 18 amino acids. Germline-derived CDR1 and CDR2 are SEHNR and FQNEAQ (reference sequence). DNA for the CDR3: TGTGCCAGCAGCCCGGCCCGGACTAGCGGCTATCTCACCGGGGAGCTGTTTTTT. It yields the protein CASSPARTSGYLTGELFF.

This chain links TRBV5-1 with TRBJ2-5, with 7 bases fitting TRBD2. The CDR3 is made up of 15 amino acids. V trimming: 3 bases; J trimming: 0 bases; junction bases outside the gene matches: 5. CDR1 is SGHRS and CDR2 is YFSETQ in the germline V gene. The CDR3 DNA follows: TGCGCCAGCAGCTCGGGACTACACGACCAAGAGACCCAGTACTTC. Translated: CASSSGLHDQETQYF.

This clonotype was seen many times. The chain carries TRBV5-1 and TRBJ2-1, with D perhaps matching TRBD1 (5 bases). CDR1 is SGHRS, CDR2 YFSETQ, per germline. Between the trimmed V and J ends, which lost 0 bases and 4 bases, there was a span of 17 bases. The CDR3 sequence is 17 residues long. CDR3 nucleotides: TGCGCCAGCAGCTTGGCCACAGGCGGTAGAATGTACAATGAGCAGTTCTTC. Translated: CASSLATGGRMYNEQFF.

The table lists this clonotype with many counts. V is TRBV18 and J is TRBJ2-4; D assignment may be TRBD1 or TRBD2 (5 bases each). V lost 4 bases and J 0 bases, leaving 10 bases between the germline ends. Germline CDR1 is KGHSH and CDR2 is LQKENI. The CDR3 is 15 amino acids. CDR3 nucleotide sequence: TGTGCCAGCTCACGGGACCCTACAGCCAAAAACATTCAGTACTTC. It specifies CASSRDPTAKNIQYF. The entire variable domain, with the rest obtained from reference TRBV18 and TRBJ2-4, is as follows: NAGVMQNPRHLVRRRGQEARLRCSPMKGHSHVYWYRQLPEEGLKFMVYLQKENIIDESGMPKERFSAEFPKEGPSILRIQQVVRGDSAAYFCASSRDPTAKNIQYFGAGTRLSVL.

About this clonotype itself: This could be a read error, since a much larger clone is one nucleotide away. This chain links TRBV6-6 with TRBJ2-7; D perhaps matches TRBD1 (6 bases). CDR1 MNHNY and CDR2 SVGAGI come from the germline V gene (reference sequence). This CDR3 contains 15 residues. The CDR3 nucleotides are TGTGCCAGCGGTTACTCAACAGGGAGCAGCTACGAGCAGTACGTC. Encoded protein: CASGYSTGSSYEQYV.

This chain joins TRBV12-5 and TRBJ2-3; D is possibly TRBD2 (6 bases). In germline, CDR1 is LGHNT, CDR2 FRNRAP. Trimming stripped 5 bases from V and 5 bases from J, with 8 bases between. CDR3 length: 12 residues. The CDR3 DNA reads TGTGCTAGTGGTGACGGGGGAGATACGCAGTATTTT. This gives the protein CASGDGGDTQYF.

This chain connects TRBV3-1 to TRBJ1-2; 8 bases are a match to TRBD1. CDR3 size: 14 residues. In germline, CDR1 is LGHDT, CDR2 YNNKEL (reference sequence). V lost 4 bases, J lost 7 bases, and 8 bases stayed unmatched. DNA for the CDR3: TGTGCCAGCAGCCCCCGTCCAGGGGGCGGTGGCTACACCTTC. Its translation: CASSPRPGGGGYTF.

The chain carries TRBV25-1 and TRBJ2-1, with D hard to call. CDR1 and CDR2 (germline): MGHDK, SYGVNS. The V gene lost 4 bases and the J gene lost 7 bases, with 14 bases spanning the gap. CDR3 size: 14 residues. The CDR3: CASSAPRSLNEQFF. The CDR3 nucleotides read TGTGCCAGCAGTGCCCCCCGGTCTCTTAATGAGCAGTTCTTC.

This chain links TRBV28 with TRBJ1-6, with TRBD1 identical over 10 bases. CDR1 and CDR2 (germline): MDHEN, SYDVKM. CDR3 length: 12 amino acids. The V segment lost 8 bases and the J segment 8 bases; nucleotides outside the gene matches: 0. CDR3 nucleotides: TGTGCCAGCGGACAGGGGGATTCACCCCTCCACTTT. Protein sequence: CASGQGDSPLHF. The entire variable domain, with the rest obtained from reference TRBV28 and TRBJ1-6, is as follows: DVKVTQSSRYLVKRTGEKVFLECVQDMDHENMFWYRQDPGLGLRLIYFSYDVKMKEKGDIPEGYSVSREKKERFSLILESASTNQTSMYLCASGQGDSPLHFGNGTRLTVT.

This clonotype was found many times. The rearrangement links TRBV24-1 to TRBJ2-3; D possibly uses TRBD1 or TRBD2 (5 bases each). Trimming left V 3 bases short and J 2 bases short, with 14 bases between. Germline CDR1 and CDR2: KGHDR and SFDVKD. The CDR3 is made up of 16 amino acids. CDR3 nucleotide sequence: TGTGCCACCAGTGATACAGGACGGGGCGACACAGATACGCAGTATTTT. The encoded protein is CATSDTGRGDTDTQYF.

This clonotype was seen only a few times. In DNA, the CDR3 is TGTGCCAGCAGTGTAGAGGGAGATACGCAGTATTTT. Its translation is CASSVEGDTQYF. V usage is TRBV2 and J usage is TRBJ2-3, with D perhaps matching TRBD2 (5 bases). The CDR3 covers 12 residues. The germline V gene encodes CDR1 SNHLY and CDR2 FYNNEI. V gave up 4 bases and J gave up 5 bases, with 7 bases separating them.

This clonotype was picked up a small number of times. The J gene is TRBJ1-1, the V gene TRBV5-6; D is unresolved. The CDR3 extends over 15 amino acids. Germline CDR1 SGHDT, CDR2 YYEEEE. V was trimmed by 4 bases and J by 2 bases, leaving 15 bases between them. As DNA, the CDR3 is TGTGCCAGCAGCCACCGAGGATGGGGAAACACTGAAGCTTTCTTT. Encoded protein: CASSHRGWGNTEAFF.

The chain carries TRBV20-1 and TRBJ1-2; TRBD1 might be the D (6 bases). The CDR3 contains 13 residues. With 6 bases removed from V and 4 bases from J, the gap between germline ends came to 15 bases. Germline lookup yields CDR1 DFQATT and CDR2 SNEGSKA (reference sequence). The CDR3, as DNA: TGCAGTGCAGATTACAGGGAATCCTATGGCTACACCTTC. Its protein product is CSADYRESYGYTF.

This rearrangement joins TRBV3-1 to TRBJ2-3, with TRBD2 identical over 9 bases. Trimming took 5 bases from V and 5 from J; bases not matched to a gene: 8. The length of the CDR3 is 15 residues. Germline V gene sequence: CDR1 LGHDT, CDR2 YNNKEL (reference sequence). CDR3 bases: TGTGCCAGCAGCGCACTAGCGGGCGTCGGAGATACGCAGTATTTT. Translation: CASSALAGVGDTQYF.